A selection of T cell receptor beta chains follows, all from one sample in a study of shared clonotypes between healthy human individuals. Assay: immunoSEQ multiplex PCR; the TCRdb copy retains only in-frame clones and omits some. The table shows some 2,100,000 clones, with under 95% occurring only once. The sequenced material came from naive CD8+ T cells from PBMCs. The receptor source for this set is a man between 18 and 29 years old in good health. Some clones in this sample may be carry-over from other donors' samples. The CDR3 runs from the conserved cysteine through the conserved F or W.

TRBV13	TRBJ2-4	CASAIVGTPPGGVAKNIQYF
TRBV9	TRBJ2-1	CASSAGTSGRSGYNEQFF
TRBV19	TRBJ2-5	CASSPLQGYETQYF
TRBV28	TRBJ2-7	CASRPRTSFSYEQYF
TRBV7-2	TRBJ2-7	CASSLNGYGSSYEQYF
TRBV5-1	TRBJ2-7	CASSLLSVAPYEQYF
TRBV29-1	TRBJ2-3	CSVEDLQRGGIYTQYF
TRBV6-1	TRBJ2-7	CASSDWTGPSYEQYF
TRBV5-1	TRBJ1-1	CASRQGNTEAFF
TRBV9	TRBJ2-1	CASSVEANTYNEQFF
TRBV7-2	TRBJ2-7	CASSLDGTSGAEQYF
TRBV5-6	TRBJ1-2	CASSLADRADYGYTF
TRBV29-1	TRBJ1-2	CSVPRNYGYTF
TRBV27	TRBJ2-7	CASSRSWGQGAREQYF
TRBV7-9	TRBJ1-2	CASSLSPTGKIDGYTF
TRBV7-2	TRBJ2-7	CASSQRLGLAGYEQYF
TRBV5-8	TRBJ1-5	CASSGTGIVHQPQHF
TRBV28	TRBJ1-5	CASIRVLSNQPQHF
TRBV6-1	TRBJ1-1	CASSPRLSGTEAFF
TRBV6-1	TRBJ2-1	CASSEFTATLGNEQFF
TRBV6-6	TRBJ2-7	CASSYGTGSSYEQYF
TRBV5-1	TRBJ2-2	CASSLAISLAGGSGELFF
TRBV27	TRBJ2-7	CASSFGTSGLEQYF
TRBV28	TRBJ2-2	CASTQVGLEGLAGAATGELFF
TRBV11-2	TRBJ2-1	CASSLVEGEEDEQFF
TRBV7-8	TRBJ2-7	CASSSADSASSYEQYF
TRBV30	TRBJ2-4	CAWSSLGTSGRAWTKNIQYF
TRBV7-6	TRBJ2-1	CASSLGSGREYNEQFF
TRBV6-5	TRBJ1-4	CASSYSWGRLHEKLFF
TRBV27	TRBJ1-2	CASSFQSGRSHGYTF
TRBV2	TRBJ2-1	CASRDYNEQFF
TRBV6-5	TRBJ2-7	CASSYYGTEQYF
TRBV6-6	TRBJ1-5	CASMTGLKNQPQHF
TRBV7-2	TRBJ1-5	CASSLDRTGFDSNQPQHF
TRBV19	TRBJ1-1	CASSIGGGTEAFF
TRBV4-1	TRBJ2-7	CASSLAPYRGQGGLF
TRBV6-5	TRBJ1-1	CASSSGGTEAFF
TRBV28	TRBJ2-7	CASSSDRTPVYEQYF
TRBV10-3	TRBJ2-1	CAISESFRLAGASEQFF
TRBV30	TRBJ1-1	CAWSPGSWAPFGEAFF
TRBV11-2	TRBJ2-7	CASSLGPGEGEQYF
TRBV5-1	TRBJ1-3	CASTGGNTIYF
TRBV27	TRBJ2-3	CASSLLGTTRFTDTQYF
TRBV7-9	.	CASSPPGLAYEQYF
TRBV19	TRBJ2-5	CASSNGRRKETQYF
TRBV9	TRBJ1-3	CASSAPTGSSEPSGNTIYF
TRBV5-1	TRBJ2-2	CASSPISRGSYTGELFF
TRBV7-3	TRBJ1-1	CASSPTGTGGLMNTEAFF
TRBV7-3	TRBJ2-3	CASSTREGRRSTDTQYF
TRBV9	TRBJ2-3	CASSVAGTDNTDTQYF
TRBV27	TRBJ1-4	CASRRVGGDEKLFF
TRBV28	TRBJ1-1	CASSAGTLNTEAFF
TRBV15	TRBJ1-5	CATSRSSGVGSNQPQHF
TRBV7-9	TRBJ2-1	CASSLRDRLSNEQFF